This passage covers 3 T cell receptor beta chains from one sample sequenced in a study of CD8 T cells in Susac syndrome. RNA, at 0.5 to 1 ug, was reverse transcribed with random hexamers. MiXCR, applied by TCRdb to the immunoSEQ multiplex PCR reads, yields one record per CDR3 protein. The table records fewer than 200,000 distinct CDR3 sequences, approximately 95% of them present only once. Material: CD8+ T cells from PBMCs. The origin of the receptors is a human donor with multiple sclerosis.

The chain joins TRBV20-1 to TRBJ2-2; TRBD1 matches 8 bases. The CDR3 totals 15 residues. Germline V gene sequence: CDR1 DFQATT, CDR2 SNEGSKA (reference sequence). J lost 4 bases, V lost 6 bases, and 10 bases had no gene match. CDR3 coding DNA: TGCAGTGCCCATGAACCGGGACAGGTCACCGGGGAGCTGTTTTTT. Translating gives CSAHEPGQVTGELFF.

This chain joins TRBV6-1 and TRBJ1-1, with D hard to call. Trimming stripped 3 bases from V and 7 bases from J, with 21 bases between. Germline lookup yields CDR1 MNHNS and CDR2 SASEGT. The CDR3 runs to 16 residues. The CDR3 region is CASSDGRPVRELEAFF. The DNA of the CDR3 is TGTGCCAGCAGTGATGGTCGGCCGGTCCGTGAGCTTGAAGCTTTCTTT.

V and J are TRBV27 and TRBJ2-5, with 7 positions matching TRBD2. J was trimmed by 2 bases and V by 4 bases; bases with no gene match: 19. Germline assignment: CDR1 MNHEY and CDR2 SMNVEV (reference sequence). This CDR3 has 19 amino acids. Here the CDR3 reads CASSSRGNKGQREQETQYF. CDR3 nucleotide sequence: TGTGCCAGCAGTTCCCGCGGCAACAAAGGCCAGCGGGAACAAGAGACCCAGTACTTC.